These 30 T cell receptor beta chains share one sample of origin, sequenced in a study of CD8+ T cells in alopecia areata. RNA was extracted and reverse transcribed into cDNA as the sequencing template. This table comes from immunoSEQ multiplex PCR, and its TCRdb copy is limited to in-frame clones, with some not included. The sample shows 110,000 or so clones, 35% to 45% of them seen only once. The sample was CD4+ T cells sorted from blood. The receptor source for this set is a human donor with alopecia areata.

This clone was detected a few times. The sample carries other DNA sequences with the same CDR3. This chain uses TRBV29-1 with TRBJ1-4; 7 bases fit TRBD1. Germline values: CDR1 SQVTM, CDR2 ANQGSEA. The CDR3 consists of 13 residues. V shed 1 base and J 8 bases; nucleotides not matched to a gene: 4. The CDR3 sequence is CSVEGQGREKLFF. DNA for the CDR3: TGCAGCGTTGAAGGACAGGGACGCGAAAAACTGTTTTTT.

V usage is TRBV28 and J usage is TRBJ2-7, with a weak D call TRBD1 (6 bases). Trimming took 6 bases from V and 4 from J, leaving 10 bases between them. CDR3 size: 12 residues. The V gene's germline CDR1 is MDHEN and CDR2 SYDVKM. CDR3 sequence (DNA): TGTGCCAGCAGCCAGGGGATGTACGAGCAGTACTTC. Its translation: CASSQGMYEQYF.

The chain uses TRBV29-1 and TRBJ2-1; 7 bases align to TRBD2. Looked up from germline, CDR1 is SQVTM and CDR2 is ANQGSEA. Losses at the gene ends were 4 bases for V and 5 bases for J; bases not matched to a gene: 8. The CDR3 contains 14 residues. This CDR3 is CSVGQLARDNEQFF. The CDR3 nucleotides are TGCAGCGTTGGCCAACTAGCGAGAGACAATGAGCAGTTCTTC.

The V and J genes are TRBV5-1 and TRBJ2-5; D unresolved. Germline CDR1 and CDR2: SGHRS and YFSETQ. Trimming took off 4 bases at V and 3 bases at J, with 13 bases between the two ends. The CDR3 covers 14 residues. DNA of the CDR3: TGCGCCAGCAGCCTAATACTGGGCGAAGAGACCCAGTACTTC. Amino acid sequence: CASSLILGEETQYF. Full variable domain (remainder filled in from reference TRBV5-1 and TRBJ2-5): KAGVTQTPRYLIKTRGQQVTLSCSPISGHRSVSWYQQTPGQGLQFLFEYFSETQRNKGNFPGRFSGRQFSNSRSEMNVSTLELGDSALYLCASSLILGEETQYFGPGTRLLVL.

The sample holds a few counts of this clone. This CDR3 is CASSFIAGDNSPLHF. CDR3 in DNA: TGTGCCAGCAGCTTCATCGCGGGGGATAATTCACCCCTCCACTTT. The chain is built from TRBV7-2 and TRBJ1-6, with D perhaps TRBD1 (5 bases). This CDR3 comprises 15 residues. V shed 3 bases and J shed 5 bases, with 11 bases lying between them. In germline, CDR1 is SGHTA, CDR2 FQGNSA. Based on the CDR3 plus reference TRBV7-2 and TRBJ1-6, the full variable domain is GAGVSQSPSNKVTEKGKDVELRCDPISGHTALYWYRQSLGQGLEFLIYFQGNSAPDKSGLPSDRFSAERTGGSVSTLTIQRTQQEDSAVYLCASSFIAGDNSPLHFGNGTRLTVT.

The chain joins TRBV21-1 to TRBJ2-6; whether TRBD1, the table's D call, matches the DNA was not checked. TRBV21-1 is a pseudogene segment. The CDR3 consists of 16 residues. The CDR3 DNA follows: TGTGCCAGCAGCAACTCTCGACAGGCTGGGGCCAACGTCCTGACTTTC. It yields the protein CASSNSRQAGANVLTF.

In its sample, this clone was seen a few times. This chain connects TRBV9 to TRBJ2-1; D is unresolved. Germline V gene data show CDR1 as SGDLS and CDR2 as YYNGEE. V lost 0 bases and J lost 9, with 13 bases in between. There are 14 residues in the CDR3. The DNA of the CDR3 is TGTGCCAGCAGCGTAGCTCATAAGGGTCTTGAGCAGTTCTTC. Its protein product is CASSVAHKGLEQFF.

This clone has just a few counts. DNA of the CDR3: TGTGCCTGGAACGCAGGGAGCTCCTACGAGCAGTACTTC. The encoded protein is CAWNAGSSYEQYF. V and J are TRBV30 and TRBJ2-7; the D call may be TRBD1 or TRBD2 (5 bases each). Between the trimmed V and J ends, which lost 4 bases and 0 bases, there was a span of 10 bases. The germline V gene encodes CDR1 GTSNPN and CDR2 SVGIG (reference sequence). The CDR3 length is 13 residues.

The V gene is TRBV2, the J gene TRBJ2-2; D possibly corresponds to TRBD2 (6 bases). This CDR3 is 13 amino acids long. Germline V gene lookup returns CDR1 SNHLY and CDR2 FYNNEI. V lost 6 bases, J lost 1 base, and 6 bases lay in between. The CDR3 loop reads CASRRGNTGELFF. The CDR3 nucleotides read TGTGCCAGCAGGCGGGGGAACACCGGGGAGCTGTTTTTT.

The CDR3 DNA reads as TGCAGCGCTCAGGGATTGAACACTGAAGCTTTCTTT. Its protein is CSAQGLNTEAFF. V and J are TRBV29-1 and TRBJ1-1; a weak D match, TRBD1 (5 bases). CDR3 size: 12 residues. The V and J ends lost 7 bases and 0 bases respectively, with 9 bases between them. The germline V gene has CDR1 SQVTM and CDR2 ANQGSEA.

The chain employs TRBV29-1 and TRBJ2-7; 10 bases are a match to TRBD1. The V segment lost 1 base and the J segment 1 base; nucleotides outside the gene matches: 4. Germline V gene data show CDR1 as SQVTM and CDR2 as ANQGSEA. There are 15 residues in the CDR3. This CDR3 reads CSVEAGTGASYEQYF. Here the CDR3 DNA reads TGCAGCGTTGAAGCCGGGACAGGGGCGTCCTACGAGCAGTACTTC.

The rearrangement links TRBV9 to TRBJ1-1; D remains unclear. Trimming left V 3 bases short and J 1 base short, with 4 bases between. Germline-derived CDR1 and CDR2 are SGDLS and YYNGEE. CDR3 length equals 12 residues. Here the CDR3 reads CASSAGNTEAFF. The CDR3 nucleotides are TGTGCCAGCAGCGCAGGGAACACTGAAGCTTTCTTT.

This chain joins TRBV4-3 and TRBJ2-5; TRBD2 agrees at 9 bases. The CDR3 spans 16 residues. V was clipped by 0 bases and J by 5 bases; unmatched bases: 7. CDR1 is LGHNA and CDR2 is YSLEER in the germline V gene. For the CDR3, the DNA is TGCGCCAGCAGCCAAGATGGCGGGGGGGCCTGGGAGACCCAGTACTTC. This translates into CASSQDGGGAWETQYF.

J is TRBJ2-7 and V is TRBV10-3; 8 nucleotides match TRBD1. V lost 4 bases, J lost 5 bases, and 7 bases stayed unmatched. CDR3 size: 14 residues. CDR1 is ENHRY, CDR2 SYGVKD, per germline. The CDR3 loop reads CAISVSDRVHEQYF. The CDR3 DNA sequence: TGTGCCATCAGTGTCTCGGACAGGGTTCACGAGCAGTACTTC.

This clone was observed at least ten times. V and J are TRBV14 and TRBJ1-1, with 8 nucleotides matching TRBD1. J was trimmed by 2 bases and V by 5 bases; bases with no gene match: 4. Germline V gives CDR1 SGHDN, CDR2 FVKESK. This CDR3 is 14 amino acids long. The CDR3 is CASSYRGFNTEAFF. As DNA, the CDR3 is TGTGCCAGCAGCTACAGGGGGTTCAACACTGAAGCTTTCTTT.

The count of this clone is one. This chain joins TRBV7-3 and TRBJ2-1; D is unresolved. V lost 5 bases and J 5 bases, leaving 7 bases between the germline ends. Germline V gene lookup returns CDR1 SGHTA and CDR2 FQGTGA. The CDR3 contains 12 residues. This CDR3 is CASSLHDNEQFF. The CDR3, as DNA: TGTGCCAGCAGCCTCCACGACAATGAGCAGTTCTTC.

The chain uses TRBV7-2 and TRBJ1-5; D unclear. V lost 4 bases and J 0 bases, leaving 13 bases between the germline ends. Germline CDR1 SGHTA, CDR2 FQGNSA. This CDR3 has 16 residues. CDR3 in DNA: TGTGCCAGCAGCTCCCACAGCATTACTAGCAATCAGCCCCAGCATTTT. It is translated as CASSSHSITSNQPQHF. The full variable domain, rest sourced from reference TRBV7-2 and TRBJ1-5, is GAGVSQSPSNKVTEKGKDVELRCDPISGHTALYWYRQSLGQGLEFLIYFQGNSAPDKSGLPSDRFSAERTGGSVSTLTIQRTQQEDSAVYLCASSSHSITSNQPQHFGDGTRLSIL.

This clone was counted a few times. The rearrangement links TRBV5-1 to TRBJ2-3; possible D gene TRBD1, 5 bases. The germline V gene encodes CDR1 SGHRS and CDR2 YFSETQ. The V end lost 0 bases, the J end lost 6 bases, and 11 bases lay between the germline ends. The CDR3 totals 14 residues. The CDR3 DNA reads TGCGCCAGCAGCTTGGAGGGGCGACGGGATACGCAGTATTTT. It translates to CASSLEGRRDTQYF.

This clone was seen only a few times. The CDR3, as DNA: TGTGCCAGCAGCTCCTCGGGGGGCTTCTCCTACAATGAGCAGTTCTTC. As protein: CASSSSGGFSYNEQFF. The rearrangement joins TRBV7-3 to TRBJ2-1; D might be TRBD2 (7 bases). CDR1 is SGHTA, CDR2 FQGTGA, per germline. The CDR3 has 16 residues. V was trimmed by 4 bases and J by 0 bases, leaving 13 bases between them.

This clone was picked up a small number of times. The chain carries TRBV28 and TRBJ1-1, with no clear D. Trimming left V 10 bases short and J 7 bases short, with 19 bases between. The germline gives CDR1 MDHEN, CDR2 SYDVKM. The CDR3 spans 13 residues. CDR3 nucleotides: TGTGCCACCGGCCCCACAACTGGGTATGAAGCTTTCTTT. Translating it yields CATGPTTGYEAFF.

In its sample, this clone was seen many times. The gene calls are TRBV29-1 and TRBJ1-1, with D hard to call. The CDR3 is 12 residues long. Per germline, CDR1 SQVTM and CDR2 ANQGSEA. Trimming took off 8 bases at V and 11 bases at J, with 21 bases between the two ends. The CDR3 reads CSYQVHNSAAFF. The CDR3 DNA is TGCAGCTATCAGGTCCATAACAGCGCGGCTTTCTTT.

This clone showed up just a few times. The rearrangement links TRBV7-9 to TRBJ2-1; 7 nucleotides match TRBD1. The CDR3 runs to 13 residues. Germline CDR1 is SEHNR and CDR2 is FQNEAQ (reference sequence). J gave up 7 bases and V 4 bases, and 4 bases lay outside the gene matches. The chain's CDR3 is CASSSTGANEQFF. DNA of the CDR3: TGTGCCAGCAGCTCCACAGGGGCAAATGAGCAGTTCTTC.

V is TRBV30 and J is TRBJ1-5, with 9 nucleotides matching TRBD1. Germline V gene sequence: CDR1 GTSNPN, CDR2 SVGIG (reference sequence). This CDR3 is built from 15 residues. The CDR3 loop reads CALMGQGRANQPQHF. Written as DNA, the CDR3 is TGTGCTTTAATGGGACAGGGCAGGGCGAATCAGCCCCAGCATTTT.

This clone was recorded a few times. The chain recombines TRBV29-1 with TRBJ1-1; 7 positions match TRBD1. J lost 3 bases, V lost 6 bases, and 7 bases had no gene match. There are 13 residues in the CDR3. The V gene's germline CDR1 is SQVTM and CDR2 ANQGSEA. For the CDR3, the DNA is TGCAGCGTGACCGGGACAGTCCACACTGAAGCTTTCTTT. Translated: CSVTGTVHTEAFF.

The chain carries TRBV29-1 and TRBJ2-1, with 12 bases lining up with TRBD1. J lost 0 bases, V lost 6 bases, and 9 bases had no gene match. Germline CDR1 SQVTM, CDR2 ANQGSEA. This CDR3 has 17 amino acids. As DNA, the CDR3 is TGCAGCGTCCGGGACAGGGGGCTTTTCAGCTCCTACAATGAGCAGTTCTTC. Amino acid sequence: CSVRDRGLFSSYNEQFF.

This clone was detected only once. The genes are TRBV29-1 and TRBJ1-2, with 10 nucleotides matching TRBD1. Losses at the gene ends were 7 bases for V and 3 bases for J; bases not matched to a gene: 5. Germline V CDR1 and CDR2: SQVTM, ANQGSEA. The CDR3 runs 13 residues. CDR3 in amino acids: CSGATGGDYGYTF. The CDR3 DNA reads as TGCAGCGGGGCGACAGGGGGCGACTATGGCTACACCTTC. Full variable domain (outside the CDR3, taken from reference TRBV29-1 and TRBJ1-2): SAVISQKPSRDICQRGTSLTIQCQVDSQVTMMFWYRQQPGQSLTLIATANQGSEATYESGFVIDKFPISRPNLTFSTLTVSNMSPEDSSIYLCSGATGGDYGYTFGSGTRLTVV.

This clone appeared many times. The CDR3 DNA reads as TGTGCCAGCAGTTTAAATGACGGTACCTCCTACGAGCAGTACTTC. Its translation is CASSLNDGTSYEQYF. The chain employs TRBV28 and TRBJ2-7, with D unresolved. The CDR3 is made up of 15 amino acids. Germline assignment: CDR1 MDHEN and CDR2 SYDVKM. With 2 bases removed from V and 0 bases from J, the gap between germline ends came to 11 bases. The variable domain in full, with the rest retrieved from reference TRBV28 and TRBJ2-7, is DVKVTQSSRYLVKRTGEKVFLECVQDMDHENMFWYRQDPGLGLRLIYFSYDVKMKEKGDIPEGYSVSREKKERFSLILESASTNQTSMYLCASSLNDGTSYEQYFGPGTRLTVT.

This chain joins TRBV27 and TRBJ1-5, with 7 bases identical to TRBD1. V was clipped by 2 bases and J by 7 bases; unmatched bases: 5. The CDR3 is 14 residues long. Per germline, CDR1 MNHEY and CDR2 SMNVEV (reference sequence). The CDR3 loop reads CASSLQQGRQPQHF. For the CDR3, the DNA is TGTGCCAGCAGTTTACAACAGGGGAGACAGCCCCAGCATTTT.

The V call is TRBV5-6, the J call TRBJ2-5, with D unresolved. CDR1 and CDR2 (germline): SGHDT, YYEEEE. This CDR3 has 12 residues. V lost 0 bases and J 5 bases, leaving 5 bases between the germline ends. The CDR3 nucleotides read TGTGCCAGCAGCTTGGTCGGGGAGACCCAGTACTTC. Residues: CASSLVGETQYF.

This clone turned up a few times. The gene calls are TRBV7-8 and TRBJ1-1, with 9 nucleotides matching TRBD1. CDR1 and CDR2 (germline): SGHVS, FQNEAQ. V lost 5 bases and J lost 1; bases outside the gene matches: 2. This CDR3 is built from 14 residues. CDR3 DNA: TGTGCCAGCAGCCCGGGACAGGGGAACACTGAAGCTTTCTTT. Amino acids: CASSPGQGNTEAFF.